This TCR beta chain derives from a study of shared clonotypes between healthy human individuals. Study context: Donors consisted of two women and a few men between 18 and 49. Donors had three CD4 naive, three CD4 memory, two CD8 naive and one CD8 memory plate apiece. Study-level points and caveats: With a handful of donors compared, around 5% of naive CD4 clonotypes were shared.

Germline V gives CDR1 SEHNR, CDR2 FQNEAQ (reference sequence). Trimming took 5 bases from V and 5 from J, leaving 9 bases between them. This CDR3 has 12 amino acids. Concerning this clone itself: Its antigen is not identified. Other nucleotide sequences in the sample specify the same CDR3.

Deep-level running was used for the assay. Profiling relied on immunoSEQ multiplex PCR, and the TCRdb table lists in-frame clones only, not all of them. The sample lists under 2,500,000 clones; about 94% were seen once. J is TRBJ1-2 and V is TRBV7-9; the D gene is possibly TRBD1 (5 bases). This receptor was taken from a man aged 18 to 30 in good health. The specimen was naive CD4+ T cells sorted from blood. Described subset: CD45RA+ positively selected. The CDR3 region is CASSPGGYGYTF. CDR3 coding DNA: TGTGCCAGCAGCCCGGGGGGGTATGGCTACACCTTC.